The source of this T cell receptor beta chain is a study of control samples from healthy donors and cancer patients. Trimming cost V 4 bases and J 0 bases; bases outside gene matches: 14. The CDR3 loop spans 20 amino acids. Germline CDR1 reads MNHEY; CDR2 reads SVGEGT. Only in-frame clones appear in the TCRdb table, and some are missing; sequencing was by immunoSEQ multiplex PCR. Here the sample spans a few hundred thousand clones, approximately 92% being singletons. This TCR was recovered from a man aged 35-49 years with head and neck cancer. The rearrangement links TRBV6-2 or TRBV6-3 to TRBJ2-1; 11 bases fit TRBD2. Sequenced input: PBMCs. CDR3 in amino acids: CASSSRLAGRSRVSYNEQFF. CDR3 DNA: TGTGCCAGCAGTTCGAGACTAGCGGGGCGTTCGAGGGTCTCCTACAATGAGCAGTTCTTC.